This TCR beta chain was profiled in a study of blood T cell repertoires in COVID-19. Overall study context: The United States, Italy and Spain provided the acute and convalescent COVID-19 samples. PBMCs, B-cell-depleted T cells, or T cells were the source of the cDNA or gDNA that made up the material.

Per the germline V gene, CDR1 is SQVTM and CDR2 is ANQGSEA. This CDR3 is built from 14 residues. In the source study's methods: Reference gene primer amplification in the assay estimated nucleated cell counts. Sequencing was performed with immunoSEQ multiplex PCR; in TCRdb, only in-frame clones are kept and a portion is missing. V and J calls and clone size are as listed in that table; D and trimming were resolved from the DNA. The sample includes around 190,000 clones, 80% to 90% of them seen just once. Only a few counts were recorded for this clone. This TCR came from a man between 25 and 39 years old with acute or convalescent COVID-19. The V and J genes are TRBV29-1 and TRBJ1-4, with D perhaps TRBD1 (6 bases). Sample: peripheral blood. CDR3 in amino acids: CATQSGTRTSKLFF. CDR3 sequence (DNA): TGCGCTACCCAATCCGGGACAAGGACATCAAAACTGTTTTTT.